This TCR beta chain appears in the sequencing data of a study of cytomegalovirus exposure and HLA in healthy donors. Study results and caveats: V- and J-gene trimming of TCR beta was linked (in a later analysis) to a missense DCLRE1C variant.

The primer mix had 60 Vbeta and 13 Jbeta primers. Libraries were prepared by immunoSEQ multiplex PCR; TCRdb keeps only in-frame clonotypes and omits some of them. The sample data list roughly 190,000 clones. V shed 9 bases and J shed 0 bases, with 11 bases lying between them. This CDR3 spans 13 amino acids. From germline, CDR1 is MNHEY and CDR2 SMNVEV (reference sequence). With respect to this clone: Its specificity is unknown.

This clonotype originated in a young man in good health and CMV-seronegative. The sequencing input was PBMCs. The chain joins TRBV27 to TRBJ1-1; D call uncertain. CDR3 protein: CARKRMVNTEAFF. The CDR3 nucleotides are TGTGCCAGAAAGAGGATGGTGAACACTGAAGCTTTCTTT.